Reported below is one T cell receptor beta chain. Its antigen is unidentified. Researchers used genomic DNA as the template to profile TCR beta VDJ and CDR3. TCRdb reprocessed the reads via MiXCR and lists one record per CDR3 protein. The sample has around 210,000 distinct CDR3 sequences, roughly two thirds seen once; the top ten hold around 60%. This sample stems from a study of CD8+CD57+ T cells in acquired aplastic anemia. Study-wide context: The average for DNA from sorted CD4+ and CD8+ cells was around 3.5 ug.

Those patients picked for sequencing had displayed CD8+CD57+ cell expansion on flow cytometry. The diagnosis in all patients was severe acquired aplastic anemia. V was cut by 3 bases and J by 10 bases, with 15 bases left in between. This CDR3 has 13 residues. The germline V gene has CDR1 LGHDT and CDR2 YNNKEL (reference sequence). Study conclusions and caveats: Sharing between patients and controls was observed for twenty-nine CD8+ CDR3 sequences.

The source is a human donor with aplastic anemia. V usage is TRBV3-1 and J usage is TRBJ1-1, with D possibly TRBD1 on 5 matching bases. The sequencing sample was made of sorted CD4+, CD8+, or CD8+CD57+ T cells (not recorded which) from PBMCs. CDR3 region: CASSQSGGLAAFF. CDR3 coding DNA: TGTGCCAGCAGCCAGAGCGGGGGATTGGCAGCTTTCTTT.